These T cell receptor beta chains were read from a single sample in a study of T cell responses to AZD1222 COVID-19 vaccine. Measured with immunoSEQ multiplex PCR; TCRdb has only the in-frame clones, and not every one. The sample yields under 95,000 clones, about nine tenths seen once. Specimen: peripheral blood, collected on day 0 of AZD1222 vaccination. The receptors originated from an adult in good health. Both conserved end residues are part of each CDR3.

j_call v_call cdr3_aa
TRBJ1-2 TRBV7-2 CASSLPKGQGAYGYTF
TRBJ1-1 TRBV3-1/TRBV3-2 CASSQGAGPTNTEAFF
TRBJ1-5 TRBV2 CASSEEDREGQPQHF
TRBJ2-1 TRBV7-2 CASSWGLAGVDEQFF
TRBJ1-1 TRBV7-8 CASRKEGVNTEAFF
TRBJ2-1 TRBV19 CASSIGASIWYNEQFF
TRBJ1-4 TRBV27 CASSRTGAANEKLFF
TRBJ1-1 TRBV19 CASSIDRGNTEAFF
TRBJ1-6 TRBV5-1 CASSGGTGSYNSPLHF
TRBJ1-6 TRBV4-2 CASSQDQTRGISPLHF
TRBJ2-1 TRBV6-4 CASSESLGGEQFF
TRBJ2-1 TRBV15 CATSRAQEVNEQFF
TRBJ2-5 TRBV5-1 CASSRPDSEIQETQYF
TRBJ1-1 TRBV14 CASSQTGMGAEAFF
TRBJ1-4 TRBV25-1 CASSEGTPGEKLFF
TRBJ1-3 TRBV30 CAWSVWGSGNTIYF
TRBJ1-1 TRBV29-1 CSAGGGTEAFF
TRBJ1-5 TRBV28 CASSMDRGQPQHF
TRBJ1-2 TRBV5-6 CASRLEPNYGYTF
TRBJ1-1 TRBV11-2 CASSPVGNTEAFF
TRBJ1-6 TRBV28 CASSEHGEDSPLHF
TRBJ1-6 TRBV6-5 CASTRSSYNSPLHF
TRBJ1-1 TRBV10-2 CASTWDRGGTEAFF
TRBJ2-5 TRBV19 CASRTAGAETQYF
TRBJ2-3 TRBV29-1 CSVEVVGTSGAPRSHTQYF
TRBJ2-7 TRBV7-9 CASSNRDRGPGEQYF
TRBJ1-6 TRBV12-5 CASGLGTGVSPLHF
TRBJ1-5 TRBV28 CASSSPAQARQPQHF
TRBJ2-3 TRBV9 CASSVSGKGGTDTQYF
TRBJ2-7 TRBV3-1/TRBV3-2 CASSRTVPKEQYF
TRBJ1-1 TRBV10-3 CAISETADLNTEAFF
TRBJ1-1 TRBV7-3 CASSLNGERYTEAFF
TRBJ2-7 TRBV5-1 CASSLREGYEQYF
TRBJ1-2 TRBV10-3 CAISAVNYGYTF
TRBJ1-2 TRBV6-6 CASRYPGQGAGGYTF
TRBJ1-2 TRBV19 CASSTTWDARGYGYTF
TRBJ2-5 TRBV27 CASSPTHTWETQYF
TRBJ2-5 TRBV5-5 CASSLVAGGPGQETQYF
TRBJ2-1 TRBV9 CASSVSNYNNEQFF
TRBJ1-2 TRBV28 CASALGQGDYGYTF
TRBJ2-3 TRBV10-3 CAISGGGGLTDTQYF
TRBJ2-7 TRBV5-1 CASSPAEGSTNEQYF